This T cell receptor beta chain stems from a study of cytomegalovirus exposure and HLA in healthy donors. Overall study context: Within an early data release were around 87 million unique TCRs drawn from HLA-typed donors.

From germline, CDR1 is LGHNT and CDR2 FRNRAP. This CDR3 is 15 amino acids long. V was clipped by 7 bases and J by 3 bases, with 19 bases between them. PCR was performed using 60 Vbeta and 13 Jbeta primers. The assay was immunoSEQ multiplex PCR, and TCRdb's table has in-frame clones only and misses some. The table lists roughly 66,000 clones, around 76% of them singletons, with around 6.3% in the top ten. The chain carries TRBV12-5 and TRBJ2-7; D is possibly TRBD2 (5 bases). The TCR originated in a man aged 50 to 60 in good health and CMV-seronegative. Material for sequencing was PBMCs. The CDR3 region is CASANTGGFVYEQYF. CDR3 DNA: TGTGCTAGTGCCAACACCGGAGGTTTTGTCTACGAGCAGTACTTC.